What follows describes a single TCR beta chain. The source of the sample is a study of Ad26.COV2.S vaccination and SARS-CoV-2 variants. Per the germline V gene, CDR1 is SQVTM and CDR2 is ANQGSEA. The V end lost 8 bases, the J end lost 1 base, and 15 bases lay between the germline ends. This CDR3 has 13 residues. The sample's treatment: around 19 received Ad26.COV2.S at low or high dose, single or two shots; about 5 received placebo; per-sample allocation not given. Collection of samples fell on day 63 after the first vaccine or placebo injection. TCRdb's copy holds only in-frame clones and misses some; the assay was immunoSEQ multiplex PCR. The sample carries approximately 300,000 clones, about 82% recorded once.

The receptor comes from a person between 18 and 65 years old who received the Ad26.COV2.S COVID-19 vaccine or a placebo. This sequence joins TRBV29-1 and TRBJ2-7; D ambiguous. The starting material was peripheral blood, obtained in a trial of Ad26.COV2.S vaccine versus placebo. The CDR3 protein is CSFSGLGSYEQYF. The DNA for the CDR3 is TGCAGCTTCTCAGGATTAGGTTCCTACGAGCAGTACTTC.